Each of the 26 T cell receptor beta chains below was sequenced from the same sample in a study of CD8+ T cells in alopecia areata (dated by TCRdb to 2017 to 2018). The time point label of this sample denotes: four to five weeks on oral tofacitinib. Taken with the paper, the label for treatment or condition translates to: oral pan-JAK inhibitor, 5-10 mg twice daily. The method was the immunoSEQ multiplex PCR assay. For TCR sequencing, RNA was extracted from every sample and reverse transcribed into cDNA to serve as template. TCRdb stores this immuneACCESS table with in-frame sequences only. Part of the clones is absent; in the studies checked, under half of the shortfall reflects unresolved V genes, and no reason is known for the rest. This sample lists 120,000 to 150,000 clones; 86% were detected once. Clones ranked in the top ten supply less than 15% of the sample. The sequencing used CD8+ T cells sorted from blood, collected at week 4, from a patient treated with tofacitinib. All receptors derive from a human donor with alopecia areata.

The rearrangement links TRBV30 to TRBJ2-7; D is unresolved. V was shortened by 2 bases and J by 9 bases, with 8 bases between the two germline ends. CDR1 is GTSNPN, CDR2 SVGIG, per germline (reference sequence). The CDR3 loop spans 10 amino acids. In DNA, the CDR3 is TGTGCCTGGAGTTCAGTGGGGCAGTACTTC. Translating gives CAWSSVGQYF.

The chain has TRBV6-5 and TRBJ2-7; D may match TRBD1 or TRBD2 (6 bases each). Germline CDR1 MNHEY, CDR2 SVGAGI. This CDR3 is built from 14 residues. V was clipped by 2 bases and J by 5 bases, with 13 bases between them. Here the CDR3 reads CASSYGGPNNEQYF. The CDR3 DNA sequence: TGTGCCAGCAGTTACGGGGGGCCGAACAACGAGCAGTACTTC.

The J gene is TRBJ1-1, the V gene TRBV13; D is ambiguous. CDR1 and CDR2 (germline): PRHDT, FYEKMQ (reference sequence). CDR3 length equals 11 residues. Deletions cut 6 bases from V and 6 bases from J, with 8 bases between. The CDR3 sequence: CASRMGAEAFF. The CDR3 bases are TGTGCCAGCAGGATGGGCGCTGAAGCTTTCTTT. The full variable domain, with the rest looked up from reference TRBV13 and TRBJ1-1, is AAGVIQSPRHLIKEKRETATLKCYPIPRHDTVYWYQQGPGQDPQFLISFYEKMQSDKGSIPDRFSAQQFSDYHSELNMSSLELGDSALYFCASRMGAEAFFGQGTRLTVV.

J is TRBJ2-7 and V is TRBV27; 8 bases match TRBD1. Germline V gene sequence: CDR1 MNHEY, CDR2 SMNVEV (reference sequence). This CDR3 region has 14 residues. V lost 6 bases, J lost 3 bases, and 7 bases stayed unmatched. For the CDR3, the DNA is TGTGCCAGCAGCCTGAGGACAGGGAACTACGAGCAGTACTTC. This sequence encodes CASSLRTGNYEQYF.

CDR3 DNA: TGCGCCAGCAGCCAAGACCCGAGATACGAGCAGTACTTC. The encoded protein is CASSQDPRYEQYF. V gene TRBV4-1 combines with J gene TRBJ2-7, with no clear D. V lost 0 bases, J lost 4 bases, and 7 bases lay in between. Germline CDR1 MGHRA, CDR2 YSYEKL. This CDR3 spans 13 amino acids.

This chain joins TRBV4-1 and TRBJ1-5; a weak D match, TRBD1 (6 bases). This CDR3 is 15 amino acids long. The V and J ends lost 4 bases and 3 bases respectively, with 13 bases between them. The V gene's germline CDR1 is MGHRA and CDR2 YSYEKL. CDR3 bases: TGCGCCAGCAGCCTACGGGGGGGGGCCAATCAGCCCCAGCATTTT. Its translation is CASSLRGGANQPQHF.

This clone was seen once. This chain uses TRBV6-1 with TRBJ2-7; D is possibly TRBD2 (5 bases). Trimming pared 0 bases from V and 2 bases from J, leaving 5 bases between. Germline CDR1 is MNHNS and CDR2 is SASEGT. This CDR3 comprises 13 residues. CDR3 sequence: CASSEARAYEQYF. DNA of the CDR3: TGTGCCAGCAGTGAAGCGAGGGCCTACGAGCAGTACTTC.

This chain links TRBV5-4 with TRBJ2-7, with 8 positions matching TRBD1. This CDR3 spans 14 amino acids. In germline, CDR1 is SGHNT, CDR2 YYREEE (reference sequence). The V segment lost 2 bases and the J segment 2 bases; nucleotides outside the gene matches: 3. The CDR3 DNA reads TGTGCCAGCAGCTTTGCCAGGGGGCCCTACGAGCAGTACTTC. This gives the protein CASSFARGPYEQYF.

The rearrangement links TRBV29-1 to TRBJ2-7; D possibly corresponds to TRBD2 (5 bases). From germline, CDR1 is SQVTM and CDR2 ANQGSEA. Trimming shortened V by 6 bases and J by 2 bases, and 11 bases separated the two germline ends. The CDR3 runs to 12 residues. The CDR3 here is CSVGVGTYEQYF. The CDR3 region has the DNA TGCAGCGTCGGGGTAGGAACCTACGAGCAGTACTTC.

This chain uses TRBV5-1 with TRBJ1-4, with 7 positions matching TRBD1. CDR1 is SGHRS and CDR2 is YFSETQ in the germline V gene. CDR3 length equals 15 residues. Unmatched junction bases numbered 10, after V lost 4 bases and J lost 7 bases. CDR3 loop: CASSSGQAGREKLFF. The DNA for the CDR3 is TGCGCCAGCAGCAGCGGACAGGCGGGACGTGAAAAACTGTTTTTT.

The chain joins TRBV29-1 to TRBJ2-1; 10 nucleotides agree with TRBD1. Germline V gene sequence: CDR1 SQVTM, CDR2 ANQGSEA. The CDR3 consists of 15 residues. With 0 bases clipped from V and 6 bases from J, the junction kept 5 bases outside the gene matches. The CDR3 is CSVEDPGTGVNEQFF. In nucleotides, the CDR3 is TGCAGCGTTGAAGATCCCGGGACAGGGGTCAATGAGCAGTTCTTC.

This clone appeared a single time. This chain connects TRBV7-2 to TRBJ2-1; D is ambiguous. V was cut by 3 bases and J by 2 bases, with 5 bases left in between. The germline gives CDR1 SGHTA, CDR2 FQGNSA. The CDR3 extends over 13 amino acids. CDR3 residues: CASSFWTYNEQFF. In DNA form, the CDR3 reads TGTGCCAGCAGCTTTTGGACCTACAATGAGCAGTTCTTC. Full variable domain (rest looked up from reference TRBV7-2 and TRBJ2-1): GAGVSQSPSNKVTEKGKDVELRCDPISGHTALYWYRQSLGQGLEFLIYFQGNSAPDKSGLPSDRFSAERTGGSVSTLTIQRTQQEDSAVYLCASSFWTYNEQFFGPGTRLTVL.

The chain recombines TRBV15 with TRBJ2-1, with D unresolved. Trimming stripped 5 bases from V and 0 bases from J, with 11 bases between. Germline V gives CDR1 LNHNV, CDR2 YYDKDF (reference sequence). The CDR3 spans 15 residues. In nucleotides, the CDR3 is TGTGCCACCAGCCGTGAGTCCTTCTCCTACAATGAGCAGTTCTTC. It codes for CATSRESFSYNEQFF.

This clone was detected only a few times. The rearrangement joins TRBV29-1 to TRBJ2-7, with a weak D call TRBD2 (5 bases). Looked up from germline, CDR1 is SQVTM and CDR2 is ANQGSEA. Between the trimmed V and J ends, which lost 4 bases and 0 bases, there was a span of 10 bases. CDR3 length: 13 amino acids. The CDR3: CSVVLANSYEQYF. For the CDR3, the DNA is TGCAGCGTTGTGCTAGCAAACTCCTACGAGCAGTACTTC.

The chain recombines TRBV27 with TRBJ2-1; D is perhaps TRBD2 (6 bases). Trimming left V 4 bases short and J 3 bases short, with 16 bases between. This CDR3 is 16 amino acids long. Germline-derived CDR1 and CDR2 are MNHEY and SMNVEV (reference sequence). Written as DNA, the CDR3 is TGTGCCAGCAGTTCATCGAAGGTAGCGGACTACAATGAGCAGTTCTTC. This translates into CASSSSKVADYNEQFF.

This chain uses TRBV7-9 with TRBJ2-7; a possible D gene is TRBD2 (6 bases). The CDR3 totals 14 residues. Germline-derived CDR1 and CDR2 are SEHNR and FQNEAQ (reference sequence). V gave up 3 bases and J gave up 1 base, with 10 bases separating them. CDR3 amino acids: CASSFTGDSYEQYF. The CDR3 bases are TGTGCCAGCAGCTTTACGGGAGATTCCTACGAGCAGTACTTC.

The rearrangement uses TRBV7-8 and TRBJ1-5; TRBD1 matches at 7 bases. CDR1 is SGHVS, CDR2 FQNEAQ, per germline. V was clipped by 5 bases and J by 0 bases; unmatched bases: 7. The CDR3 extends over 16 amino acids. CDR3 amino acids: CASSPRQGVSNQPQHF. DNA for the CDR3: TGTGCCAGCAGCCCTAGACAGGGCGTTAGCAATCAGCCCCAGCATTTT.

V and J are TRBV29-1 and TRBJ1-1, with D perhaps TRBD1 (6 bases). CDR3 length equals 14 residues. Germline V CDR1 and CDR2: SQVTM, ANQGSEA. V was shortened by 6 bases and J by 3 bases, with 17 bases between the two germline ends. In DNA form, the CDR3 reads TGCAGCGTGGGAGGGGGTAACAGGGACACTGAAGCTTTCTTT. Its protein product is CSVGGGNRDTEAFF.

This chain joins TRBV27 and TRBJ2-7, with D tentatively TRBD1 (6 bases). The length of the CDR3 is 18 residues. Germline CDR1 and CDR2: MNHEY and SMNVEV (reference sequence). V was cut by 10 bases and J by 0 bases, with 28 bases left in between. The CDR3 DNA sequence: TGTGCCACCTCAGGGGTTGGGGTTGGGTTAAAGAGCTCCTACGAGCAGTACTTC. Translating gives CATSGVGVGLKSSYEQYF.

The chain recombines TRBV28 with TRBJ2-2, with D possibly matching TRBD2 (5 bases). The CDR3 totals 13 residues. V dropped 5 bases and J dropped 5 bases, with 9 bases sitting between them. Germline CDR1 is MDHEN and CDR2 is SYDVKM. CDR3 protein: CASSPSGTGELFF. In DNA form, the CDR3 reads TGTGCCAGCAGTCCCTCGGGGACCGGGGAGCTGTTTTTT. The full variable domain, its missing parts supplied by reference TRBV28 and TRBJ2-2, is DVKVTQSSRYLVKRTGEKVFLECVQDMDHENMFWYRQDPGLGLRLIYFSYDVKMKEKGDIPEGYSVSREKKERFSLILESASTNQTSMYLCASSPSGTGELFFGEGSRLTVL.

The chain has TRBV25-1 and TRBJ2-1; no firm D call. The CDR3 extends over 11 amino acids. Germline values: CDR1 MGHDK, CDR2 SYGVNS. V was clipped by 6 bases and J by 7 bases, with 7 bases between them. The CDR3 region is CASRITNEQFF. CDR3 DNA: TGTGCCAGCAGAATTACAAATGAGCAGTTCTTC.

The rearrangement joins TRBV6-6 to TRBJ2-7; a weak D match, TRBD1 (7 bases). Per the germline V gene, CDR1 is MNHNY and CDR2 is SVGAGI (reference sequence). Trimming left V 5 bases short and J 2 bases short, with 13 bases between. The CDR3 is 14 amino acids. CDR3 loop: CASSHQGGPYEQYF. CDR3 coding DNA: TGTGCCAGCAGTCACCAGGGGGGACCCTACGAGCAGTACTTC.

The gene calls are TRBV29-1 and TRBJ2-5, with 9 bases fitting TRBD2. After removal of 3 bases from V and 5 bases from J, the junction contained 19 bases not matched to a gene. There are 18 residues in the CDR3. CDR1 is SQVTM and CDR2 is ANQGSEA in the germline V gene. CDR3 in DNA: TGCAGCGTTGAGTTTAGCGGGAGAATCAAGAGTGTTCGGGAGACCCAGTACTTC. This sequence encodes CSVEFSGRIKSVRETQYF.

The genes are TRBV6-6 and TRBJ2-7; no clear D gene. This CDR3 has 15 residues. V was shortened by 7 bases and J by 1 base, with 17 bases between the two germline ends. Germline V lookup: CDR1 MNHNY, CDR2 SVGAGI (reference sequence). This CDR3 is CASTAETTSSYEQYF. The DNA for the CDR3 is TGTGCCAGCACCGCGGAGACGACGTCATCCTACGAGCAGTACTTC.

The CDR3 is CSGEGERGGYNEQFF. CDR3 coding DNA: TGCAGCGGAGAGGGAGAGCGGGGGGGCTACAATGAGCAGTTCTTC. The chain employs TRBV29-1 and TRBJ2-1, with 10 bases identical to TRBD2. V trimming: 7 bases; J trimming: 3 bases; junction bases outside the gene matches: 9. Germline V gives CDR1 SQVTM, CDR2 ANQGSEA. The CDR3 has 15 residues.

The V call is TRBV7-2, the J call TRBJ2-3; 7 positions match TRBD2. The V gene end was trimmed by 5 bases and the J gene end by 1 base; junction bases not matched to a gene: 3. The V gene's germline CDR1 is SGHTA and CDR2 FQGNSA. The CDR3 has 14 residues. CDR3 region: CASSLLAGTDTQYF. The CDR3 bases are TGTGCCAGCAGCCTTCTAGCGGGCACAGATACGCAGTATTTT.